The source of this TCR beta chain is a study of cytomegalovirus exposure and HLA in healthy donors (dated by TCRdb to about 2017). For the study in its entirety: According to a later analysis, one platform produced both the roughly 110 validation repertoires and the 730 or so repertoires of the first cohort. The study was designed to test whether signatures of past pathogen exposure could be identified by cataloging public T cell receptors. To predict cytomegalovirus infection status, the study combined high-throughput TCR immunosequencing, statistical association of individual TCRs with disease status, and machine learning. Along with the roughly 610-subject first cohort, a separate validation cohort of over a hundred different subjects was used.

Library preparation was by the immunoSEQ multiplex PCR assay. Per the authors' processing: A statistical classification framework was built to diagnose cytomegalovirus status from the catalog of TCR beta chain sequences. TCRdb stores this immuneACCESS table with in-frame sequences only. Part of the clones is absent; in the studies checked, under half of the shortfall reflects unresolved V genes, and no reason is known for the rest. That table is the source of V, J and clone size, and D and trimming were worked out from the DNA. Within this sample are 260,000 or so clones, with roughly 88% of them counted one time only. Approximately 3% of the sample belongs to the ten largest clones. As regards this clone: Its antigen is unknown. No per-base quality is available; no much larger clone lies one base away.

Results the study describes overall, beyond this receptor: Subsequent analysis determined that TCRs grouped into clusters in the first cohort also showed a tendency toward co-occurrence across the 130 or so validation repertoires, and 94% of cluster scores exceeded 0. While some public TCRs were present in many individuals, most TCR sequences turned up only very rarely across donors. The study gave a list of 150 to 200 TCR beta chains associated with cytomegalovirus. It was suggested by the authors that the approach could potentially be generalized to other disease states and immunological phenotypes. A later analysis had no HLA typing for the validation cohort, so co-occurrence there was scored across all 120 or so repertoires. In both the original and validation cohorts, the classifier was reported to diagnose cytomegalovirus status with high specificity and sensitivity. In vitro tests confirmed that a few of the cytomegalovirus-associated TCR beta chains recognize cytomegalovirus antigens.

The donors were included in the validation cohort of approximately 120 subjects, a group kept apart from the roughly 700-subject first cohort. From the germline V gene, CDR1 is SGHNT and CDR2 is YENEEA. For this chain, trimming is 6 bases at the V end and 0 bases at the J end, and the number of junction bases without a gene match is 6. Reading from cysteine to phenylalanine, the CDR3 counts 15 amino acids. This entry keeps only the CDR3 DNA: 45 bases, framed from base 1. The origin of this receptor is a woman aged 25 to 39 in good health and CMV-seronegative. The source material was PBMCs. The chain uses TRBV11-3 and TRBJ2-7, with 9 bases matching TRBD2. In nucleotide form, the sequence is TGTGCCAGCAGTCCTCTAGCGGGGTCCTCCTACGAGCAGTACTTC. Its translation is CASSPLAGSSYEQYF.